This T cell receptor (beta chain) was captured by sequencing in a study of blood T cell repertoires in COVID-19. Repertoires were generated with immunoSEQ multiplex PCR, while TCRdb's copy carries only in-frame clones and drops some. The data contain hundreds of thousands of clones, around 90% of them seen just once; the ten biggest clones take up around 2.5%. Germline trimming cut 1 base from V and 3 bases from J; bases unmatched to any gene: 4. The CDR3 extends over 15 amino acids. The germline V gene encodes CDR1 SGHTS and CDR2 YDEGEE. Specimen: PBMCs or T cells enriched from blood (not recorded which). This receptor was obtained from a man aged 55 to 70 who had recovered from COVID-19. J is TRBJ1-5 and V is TRBV5-8; 7 nucleotides match TRBD1. CDR3 amino acids: CASSLRRGLNQPQHF. CDR3 nucleotides: TGTGCCAGCAGCTTGAGAAGGGGGCTCAATCAGCCCCAGCATTTT.